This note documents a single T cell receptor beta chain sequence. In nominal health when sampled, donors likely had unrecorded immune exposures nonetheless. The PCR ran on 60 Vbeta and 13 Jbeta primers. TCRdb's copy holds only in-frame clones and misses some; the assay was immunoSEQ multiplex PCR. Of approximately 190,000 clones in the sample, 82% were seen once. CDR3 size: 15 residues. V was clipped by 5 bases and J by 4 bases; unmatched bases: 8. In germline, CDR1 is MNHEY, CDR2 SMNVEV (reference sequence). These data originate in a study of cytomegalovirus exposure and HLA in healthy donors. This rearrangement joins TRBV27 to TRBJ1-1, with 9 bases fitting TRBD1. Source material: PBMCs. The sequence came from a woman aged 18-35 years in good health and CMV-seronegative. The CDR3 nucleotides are TGTGCCAGCAGTCCCCGGGACAGGGTTCCCACTGAAGCTTTCTTT. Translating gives CASSPRDRVPTEAFF.